This is a list of T cell receptor beta chains from one sample in a study of blood T cell repertoires in COVID-19. This table comes from immunoSEQ multiplex PCR, and its TCRdb copy is limited to in-frame clones, with some not included. The sample gives over 200,000 clones, 70% to 90% of which show up once; approximately 12% is in the top ten. Sequencing was done on a sample of peripheral blood. These receptors were obtained from a young woman who had recovered from COVID-19. CDR3s include the opening cysteine and the closing phenylalanine or tryptophan. A D gene is named only where the DNA matches it firmly. The size of a clone is reported for some rows only, either as once, few or many, or as a class for expanded clones.

V: TRBV15
D: TRBD1
J: TRBJ1-1
size: few
CDR3: CATSRGMTGMLNTEAFF
DNA: TGTGCCACCAGCAGGGGTATGACAGGGATGCTGAACACTGAAGCTTTCTTT

V: TRBV7-6
D: .
J: TRBJ1-2
size: once
CDR3: CASSPGGDDGYTF
DNA: TGTGCCAGCAGCCCCGGCGGGGATGATGGCTACACCTTC

V: TRBV19
D: .
J: TRBJ1-5
size: .
CDR3: CASISTGTAQPQHF
DNA: TGTGCCAGTATTTCTACAGGGACGGCGCAGCCCCAGCATTTT

V: TRBV15
D: .
J: TRBJ1-3
size: once
CDR3: CATSVEVSGNTIYF
DNA: TGTGCCACCAGCGTGGAGGTATCTGGAAACACCATATATTTT

V: TRBV9
D: TRBD1
J: TRBJ1-4
size: .
CDR3: CASSVAPGTGGKEKLFF
DNA: TGTGCCAGCAGCGTAGCCCCCGGGACAGGGGGCAAGGAAAAACTGTTTTTT

V: TRBV4-1
D: .
J: TRBJ1-2
size: once
CDR3: CASSQEVQAQGYGYTF
DNA: TGCGCCAGCAGCCAAGAGGTACAGGCTCAGGGCTATGGCTACACCTTC

V: TRBV11-1
D: .
J: TRBJ2-5
size: .
CDR3: CASSLQRAGETQYF
DNA: TGTGCCAGCAGCTTACAGCGGGCTGGGGAGACCCAGTACTTC

V: TRBV6-5
D: TRBD1
J: TRBJ1-2
size: .
CDR3: CASSYRGSGGYGYTF
DNA: TGTGCCAGCAGTTACCGTGGGTCAGGGGGCTATGGCTACACCTTC

V: TRBV5-1
D: TRBD1
J: TRBJ1-5
size: .
CDR3: CASSLLGGDANQPQHF
DNA: TGCGCCAGCAGCTTGTTAGGGGGCGATGCAAATCAGCCCCAGCATTTT

V: TRBV14
D: .
J: TRBJ2-7
size: .
CDR3: CASSQDWAGTPREQYF
DNA: TGTGCCAGCAGCCAAGACTGGGCAGGGACTCCGCGCGAGCAGTACTTC

V: TRBV15
D: TRBD1
J: TRBJ2-2
size: .
CDR3: CATRTTGWIGELFF
DNA: TGTGCCACGCGTACGACAGGGTGGATCGGGGAGCTGTTTTTT

V: TRBV7-3
D: TRBD2
J: TRBJ2-5
size: .
CDR3: CASSPRTRGETQYF
DNA: TGTGCCAGCAGCCCCCGGACTAGGGGAGAGACCCAGTACTTC

V: TRBV5-1
D: TRBD2
J: TRBJ2-5
size: .
CDR3: CASSLTSGKETQYF
DNA: TGCGCCAGCAGCTTGACTAGCGGGAAAGAGACCCAGTACTTC

V: TRBV25-1
D: .
J: TRBJ1-1
size: .
CDR3: CASSEGNTEAFF
DNA: TGTGCCAGCAGTGAGGGCAACACTGAAGCTTTCTTT

V: TRBV30
D: .
J: TRBJ2-3
size: .
CDR3: CAWSPLAISTDTQYF
DNA: TGTGCCTGGAGTCCCCTAGCGATCAGCACAGATACGCAGTATTTT

V: TRBV6-4
D: TRBD2
J: TRBJ2-2
size: medium-sized
CDR3: CASSDSGSTGELFF
DNA: TGTGCCAGCAGTGACAGCGGGAGCACCGGGGAGCTGTTTTTT

V: TRBV11-2
D: TRBD1
J: TRBJ2-3
size: .
CDR3: CASRRTGITDTQYF
DNA: TGTGCCAGCAGACGGACAGGTATCACAGATACGCAGTATTTT

V: TRBV19
D: .
J: TRBJ1-4
size: once
CDR3: CASSIPGGGGREKLFF
DNA: TGTGCCAGTAGTATCCCCGGTGGGGGGGGTCGTGAAAAACTGTTTTTT

V: TRBV5-8
D: TRBD2
J: TRBJ2-1
size: .
CDR3: CASRPPPGLADNEQFF
DNA: TGTGCCAGCAGGCCTCCCCCGGGACTAGCGGACAATGAGCAGTTCTTC

V: TRBV24-1
D: .
J: TRBJ2-1
size: .
CDR3: CATSDAATNGNEQFF
DNA: TGTGCCACCAGTGATGCCGCCACTAACGGGAATGAGCAGTTCTTC

V: TRBV6-5
D: TRBD1
J: TRBJ1-2
size: .
CDR3: CASSLDRNYGYTF
DNA: TGTGCCAGCAGTTTGGACAGGAACTATGGCTACACCTTC

V: TRBV7-3
D: .
J: TRBJ2-3
size: .
CDR3: CASSSVDSDTQYF
DNA: TGTGCCAGCAGCTCGGTCGACTCAGATACGCAGTATTTT

V: TRBV30
D: TRBD1
J: TRBJ2-1
size: .
CDR3: CAWTRGLFSYNEQFF
DNA: TGTGCCTGGACCAGGGGGCTGTTCTCCTACAATGAGCAGTTCTTC

V: TRBV19
D: .
J: TRBJ1-1
size: few
CDR3: CASSIAMNTEAFF
DNA: TGTGCCAGTAGTATAGCCATGAACACTGAAGCTTTCTTT

V: TRBV4-1
D: .
J: TRBJ2-7
size: .
CDR3: CASSQDSLLSSYEQYF
DNA: TGCGCCAGCAGCCAAGATAGCCTGCTCTCATCCTACGAGCAGTACTTC

V: TRBV12-3/TRBV12-4
D: .
J: TRBJ2-7
size: .
CDR3: CASSFAGPHEQYF
DNA: TGTGCCAGCAGTTTTGCAGGTCCCCACGAGCAGTACTTC

V: TRBV7-3
D: TRBD1
J: TRBJ1-6
size: .
CDR3: CASSLTGTGTNSPLHF
DNA: TGTGCCAGCAGCTTAACAGGGACAGGGACTAATTCACCCCTCCACTTT